The clone carrying this TCR beta chain was picked up a small number of times. Aged about 6 to 95, donors were systemically healthy Caucasians from Russia. The authors extracted at least 5 micrograms of total RNA per sample. The sample belongs to a study of blood T cells in healthy people across ages. A sample-barcoded 5' primer and a J-beta primer mix were used in a second PCR of roughly 7 to 11 cycles. TCRdb re-derived calls from the 5' RACE reads in MiXCR, one entry per CDR3 protein. The table includes fewer than 800,000 distinct CDR3 sequences, roughly 21% detected once. CDR3 length equals 13 residues. Germline CDR1 and CDR2: ENHRY and SYGVKD. Trimming removed 3 bases from V and 11 bases from J; junction bases left unmatched: 9.

The specimen was blood. The sequence derives from a man aged 65-85 years in good health. The chain uses TRBV10-3 and TRBJ2-5; TRBD2 matches 7 bases. CDR3 coding DNA: TGTGCCATCAGTGAAGCTAGCGGTTACGGGCAGTACTTC. It encodes CAISEASGYGQYF.